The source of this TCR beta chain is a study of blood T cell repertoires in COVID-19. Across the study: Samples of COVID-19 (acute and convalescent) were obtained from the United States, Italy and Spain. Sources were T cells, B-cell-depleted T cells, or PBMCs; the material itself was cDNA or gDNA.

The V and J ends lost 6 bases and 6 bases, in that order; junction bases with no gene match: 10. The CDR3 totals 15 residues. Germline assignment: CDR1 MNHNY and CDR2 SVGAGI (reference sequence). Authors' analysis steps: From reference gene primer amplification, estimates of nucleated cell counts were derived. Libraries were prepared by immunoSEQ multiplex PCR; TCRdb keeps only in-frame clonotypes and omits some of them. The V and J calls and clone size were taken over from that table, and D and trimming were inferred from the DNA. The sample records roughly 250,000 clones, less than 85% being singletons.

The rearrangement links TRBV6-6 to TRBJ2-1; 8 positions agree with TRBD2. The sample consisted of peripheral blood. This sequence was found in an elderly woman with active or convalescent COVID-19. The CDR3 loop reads CASSVPAGGSNEQFF. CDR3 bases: TGTGCCAGCAGCGTGCCGGCGGGAGGATCCAATGAGCAGTTCTTC.